These 12 T cell receptor beta chains were all obtained from the same sample, sequenced in a study of lung T cells in sarcoidosis with Löfgren's syndrome. MiXCR, run by TCRdb on the reads, gives a single entry per CDR3 protein. Of 60,000 to 65,000 distinct CDR3 sequences in the sample, 21% were seen once. Material for sequencing was CD4+ T cells from PBMCs. These receptors originate from a human donor with sarcoidosis (Löfgren's syndrome or another form), or a control subject (not recorded which).

The chain employs TRBV5-5 and TRBJ1-4, with D possibly being TRBD1 (6 bases). This CDR3 is built from 14 residues. V was pared by 2 bases and J by 7 bases, with 12 bases between. Germline V gene sequence: CDR1 SGHKS, CDR2 YYEKEE (reference sequence). The CDR3 nucleotides are TGTGCCAGCAGCTTCGGGGAAGGGGGTGAAAAACTGTTTTTT. Translating it yields CASSFGEGGEKLFF.

This clonotype was observed many times. The chain combines TRBV20-1 with TRBJ1-1; a possible D gene is TRBD1 (5 bases). The ends were cut back, 2 bases at V and 1 base at J, with 11 bases in the middle. This CDR3 region has 14 residues. Germline CDR1 reads DFQATT; CDR2 reads SNEGSKA (reference sequence). The CDR3, as DNA: TGCAGTGCTAGAAGGGGAGGGAGGAACACTGAAGCTTTCTTT. Protein product: CSARRGGRNTEAFF.

V usage is TRBV19 and J usage is TRBJ1-5, with 10 nucleotides matching TRBD1. Germline values: CDR1 LNHDA, CDR2 SQIVND (reference sequence). There are 16 residues in the CDR3. J gave up 6 bases and V 7 bases, and 12 bases lay outside the gene matches. CDR3 region: CASTNAGTGVGQPQHF. The CDR3 coding sequence is TGTGCCAGTACCAATGCCGGGACAGGGGTTGGTCAGCCCCAGCATTTT.

This clonotype was detected ten times or more. This chain connects TRBV7-2 to TRBJ2-5; D uncertain. Trimming pared 3 bases from V and 5 bases from J, leaving 10 bases between. This CDR3 is built from 13 residues. Germline V gene lookup returns CDR1 SGHTA and CDR2 FQGNSA. The CDR3 is CASSLGQVETQYF. The DNA of the CDR3 is TGTGCCAGCAGCTTGGGCCAGGTGGAGACCCAGTACTTC.

The V gene is TRBV3-1, the J gene TRBJ1-3; 8 bases line up with TRBD1. Germline CDR1 and CDR2: LGHDT and YNNKEL (reference sequence). The trim removed 1 base at V and 4 bases at J, leaving 3 bases unmatched. This CDR3 has 15 residues. The CDR3 DNA is TGTGCCAGCAGCCAAGTCGGGACAGGAGGAAACACCATATATTTT. It translates to CASSQVGTGGNTIYF.

This clonotype appeared a few times. The chain recombines TRBV19 with TRBJ1-5; TRBD1 is a possible D gene (5 bases). From germline, CDR1 is LNHDA and CDR2 SQIVND (reference sequence). This CDR3 is built from 16 residues. Trimming removed 0 bases from V and 4 bases from J, with 13 bases in between. DNA of the CDR3: TGTGCCAGTAGTATAGACCCCCGACAGACGAATCAGCCCCAGCATTTT. Protein product: CASSIDPRQTNQPQHF.

Details on this clonotype: One base away lies a much larger clone, so this may be a sequencing read error. The chain has TRBV15 and TRBJ2-7; D possibly uses TRBD1 or TRBD2 (5 bases each). Germline CDR1 and CDR2: LNHNV and YYDKDF (reference sequence). The CDR3 extends over 13 amino acids. The CDR3 protein is CVTSRARGNEQYV. CDR3 DNA sequence: TGTGTCACCAGCAGAGCCCGGGGCAACGAGCAGTACGTC.

The table lists this clonotype with many counts. The V gene is TRBV15, the J gene TRBJ2-3; a weak D match, TRBD2 (6 bases). The V and J ends lost 4 bases and 1 base respectively, with 15 bases between them. In germline, CDR1 is LNHNV, CDR2 YYDKDF (reference sequence). This CDR3 region has 16 residues. The CDR3 reads CATSTLGGGGTDTQYF. The DNA of the CDR3 is TGTGCCACCAGCACTTTGGGGGGAGGTGGCACAGATACGCAGTATTTT.

Many counts were recorded for this clonotype. The V gene is TRBV27, the J gene TRBJ2-5, with a weak D call TRBD2 (7 bases). The CDR3 covers 15 residues. V was trimmed by 4 bases and J by 5 bases, leaving 17 bases between them. In germline, CDR1 is MNHEY, CDR2 SMNVEV (reference sequence). CDR3 bases: TGTGCCAGCAGTTCCCTGGGGGGGGCGCGGGAGACCCAGTACTTC. This codes for CASSSLGGARETQYF.

This clonotype was detected many times. The J gene is TRBJ1-3, the V gene TRBV12-3 or TRBV12-4, with a tentative D call TRBD1 (6 bases). The CDR3 spans 13 residues. Trimming shortened V by 8 bases and J by 7 bases, and 15 bases separated the two germline ends. CDR3 protein: CASLKWGLNTIYF. CDR3 coding DNA: TGTGCCAGCCTAAAATGGGGGCTGAACACCATATATTTT.

On this clonotype: A much more abundant neighbour one base away suggests this may be a read error. The gene calls are TRBV20-1 and TRBJ1-4; TRBD1 is a possible D gene (5 bases). Trimming cost V 4 bases and J 8 bases, with 8 bases left between them. CDR1 and CDR2 (germline): DFQATT, SNEGSKA (reference sequence). This CDR3 spans 11 amino acids. The chain's CDR3 is CSAKRTEKLFF. In DNA form, the CDR3 reads TGCAGTGCTAAGAGGACAGAAAAACTGTTTTTT.

This clonotype was counted between two and nine times. The gene calls are TRBV2 and TRBJ2-7; 8 bases align to TRBD1. J gave up 6 bases and V 6 bases, and 7 bases lay outside the gene matches. CDR3 length: 13 residues. CDR1 and CDR2 (germline): SNHLY, FYNNEI. Here the CDR3 reads CASSLDRVPEQYF. In DNA form, the CDR3 reads TGTGCCAGCAGCCTGGACAGGGTTCCCGAGCAGTACTTC.